The clone carrying this T cell receptor (beta chain) was seen at least ten times. This sample was included in a study of T-cell reconstitution after alpha-beta-depleted transplantation in children. Molecular barcoding with unique molecular identifiers was used for the TCRbeta library. TCRdb ran MiXCR on the PCR reads and lists one entry per CDR3 protein. The sample yields some 200,000 distinct CDR3 sequences, around 9.7% seen once. The sequence derives from a human donor who donated a stem cell graft to a child with SCID. The sample in question was PBMCs from the stem cell graft donor, obtained from the stem cell graft.

The CDR3 DNA reads TGCAGCGTTGACAGGGGGCTACCTGGCACTGAAGCTTTCTTT. It translates to CSVDRGLPGTEAFF. The gene calls are TRBV29-1 and TRBJ1-1; 8 bases are shared with TRBD1. CDR3 length: 14 amino acids. Germline CDR1 reads SQVTM; CDR2 reads ANQGSEA. Trimming took 3 bases from V and 4 from J; bases not matched to a gene: 7.